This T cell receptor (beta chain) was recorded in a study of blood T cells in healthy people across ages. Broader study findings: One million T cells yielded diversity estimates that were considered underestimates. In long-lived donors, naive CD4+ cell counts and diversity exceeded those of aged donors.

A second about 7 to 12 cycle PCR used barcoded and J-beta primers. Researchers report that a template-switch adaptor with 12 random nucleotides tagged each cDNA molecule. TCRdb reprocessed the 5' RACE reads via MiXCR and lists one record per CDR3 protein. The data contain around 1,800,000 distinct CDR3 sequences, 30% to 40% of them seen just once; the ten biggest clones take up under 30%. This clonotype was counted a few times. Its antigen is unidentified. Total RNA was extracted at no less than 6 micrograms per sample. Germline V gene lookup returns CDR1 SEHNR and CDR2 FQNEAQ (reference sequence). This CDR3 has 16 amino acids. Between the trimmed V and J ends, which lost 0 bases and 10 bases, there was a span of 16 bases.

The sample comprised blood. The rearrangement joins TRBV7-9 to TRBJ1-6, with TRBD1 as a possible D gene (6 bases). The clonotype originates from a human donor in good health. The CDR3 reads CASSLAIGRGASPLHF. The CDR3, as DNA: TGTGCCAGCAGCTTAGCAATCGGCAGGGGAGCCTCACCCCTCCACTTT.